These T cell receptor beta chains were read from a single sample in a study of T cell repertoires in cytomegalovirus infection. From the reads, TCRdb called clonotypes with MiXCR, one entry per CDR3 protein. The sample lists fewer than 550,000 distinct CDR3 sequences, about 17% occurring once. Sequenced input: CD8+ T cells from PBMCs. Receptors originate from a human donor in good health (CMV status not recorded). Some clones in this sample may be carry-over from other donors' samples. Both conserved end residues are trimmed from each CDR3. Each record gives: V gene, CDR3 protein.

TRBV29-1 SVLGLAGAETGELF
TRBV4-1 ASSQDSPESGDGNTQY
TRBV27 ASSRGRAVYEQY
TRBV12-3/TRBV12-4 ASSSTWGRYEQY
TRBV4-1 ASSGRGVWTDIQY
TRBV9 ASSSHLAGTSGGKAGELF
TRBV4-1 ASSQVGDPQPQH
TRBV6-1 ASKTGTGDEKLF
TRBV15 ATSKVPGTAPYEQY
TRBV20-1 SARADTQY
TRBV11-3 ASSNRAGSSYNEQF
TRBV27 ASTSGSGANVLT
TRBV7-2 ARARTPEAF
TRBV7-9 ASSLGGEGTGGYTEAF
TRBV11-2 ASSVFTGLGYEQY
TRBV5-6 ASNPGLSGGTEAF
TRBV24-1 ATSDLRGPTGELF
TRBV5-1 ASSFTRADRGRYNEQF
TRBV7-9 ASSLAGQGWTDTQY
TRBV19 ASSIGLGTYEQY
TRBV27 ASSSSDRALNYGYT
TRBV4-1 ASSQVGSGPYNEQF
TRBV25-1 ASSEYQGQGASTDTQY
TRBV6-5 ASSRGESSGANVLT
TRBV13 ASSIASFPSTDTQY
TRBV20-1 SADTSGGALETQY
TRBV12-3/TRBV12-4 ASSLSRVVDEQF
TRBV4-1 ASSQEGEISSYNEQF
TRBV19 ASTGLAVSYNEQF
TRBV7-9 ASSLNRQGSDTQY
TRBV19 ASTPPPQGRMAEAF
TRBV9 ASSEGHKETQY
TRBV20-1 SARSRDRVYEQY
TRBV28 ASSLGTDGTDTQY
TRBV28 ASSRLAENNEQF
TRBV12-3/TRBV12-4 ASSLATSGVGETQY
TRBV7-3 ASSFSGPAEAF
TRBV7-6 ASSLFPRESSYNEQF
TRBV7-9 ASSFGDTGELF